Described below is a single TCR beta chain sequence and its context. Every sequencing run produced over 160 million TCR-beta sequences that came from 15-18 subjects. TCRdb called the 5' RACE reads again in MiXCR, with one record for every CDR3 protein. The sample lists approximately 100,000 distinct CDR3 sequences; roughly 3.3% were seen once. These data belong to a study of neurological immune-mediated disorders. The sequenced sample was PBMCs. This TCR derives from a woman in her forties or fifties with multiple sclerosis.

The DNA for the CDR3 is TGTGCCAGCAGCGTTAGGCAGGTATCCTACGAGCAGTACTTC. Residues: CASSVRQVSYEQYF. This sequence joins TRBV13 and TRBJ2-7; D not certain. V was shortened by 5 bases and J by 1 base, with 12 bases between the two germline ends. CDR1 PRHDT and CDR2 FYEKMQ come from the germline V gene (reference sequence). This CDR3 contains 14 residues.